This TCR beta chain was recorded in a study of blood T cell repertoires in COVID-19. Study information: COVID-19 samples collected from the United States, Italy and Spain covered acute and convalescent phases.

Authors' processing steps: The authors estimated nucleated cell counts from reference gene primer amplification. Clones were read by immunoSEQ multiplex PCR, and TCRdb kept only the in-frame ones, dropping some. V, J and clone size reflect that table, while D and trimming were determined from the DNA. This repertoire shows about 130,000 clones, about 79% found once; its top ten account for 30% to 45%. CDR1 SGHNT and CDR2 YENEEA come from the germline V gene. This CDR3 has 13 residues. V gave up 0 bases and J gave up 10 bases, with 10 bases separating them. The TCR sequence derives from a man aged 40-49 years with active or convalescent COVID-19. The material sequenced was peripheral blood. The chain recombines TRBV11-3 with TRBJ2-1, with D possibly being TRBD2 (6 bases). The CDR3 nucleotides are TGTGCCAGCAGCTTAGAGGTGGGGGGAGAGCAGTTCTTC. Translated: CASSLEVGGEQFF.